This TCR beta chain emerged from a study of T-cell reconstitution after alpha-beta-depleted transplantation in children. In this sample, this clonotype turned up a few times. V lost 1 base, J lost 7 bases, and 14 bases stayed unmatched. This CDR3 has 18 residues. Germline values: CDR1 SQVTM, CDR2 ANQGSEA. Unique molecular identifiers tagged the TCRbeta library. TCRdb processed the PCR reads anew with MiXCR; each CDR3 protein has one entry. The sample has approximately 520,000 distinct CDR3 sequences, roughly 33% seen once. This TCR derives from a human donor who donated a stem cell graft to a child with aplastic anemia. The genes are TRBV29-1 and TRBJ2-1; 12 bases are a match to TRBD2. Specimen: PBMCs from the stem cell graft donor, collected from the stem cell graft. Here the CDR3 DNA reads TGCAGCGTTGAAGCCTTCTATCGGCTAGCGGGAGGGCCAAATGAGCAGTTCTTC. Its translation: CSVEAFYRLAGGPNEQFF.